This T cell receptor (beta chain) was obtained from a study of T-cell memory formation after mild COVID-19. Findings and limits, study-wide: Still unconfirmed is whether the second-wave clones peaking on day 37 recognized SARS-CoV-2. There was a balanced CD4/CD8 profile in clones contracting day 15 to 85, and later expanders leaned CD4+. Mainly CM and EM harbored the contracting CD4+ clones; mainly EMRA harbored the CD8+ ones.

This clonotype was observed a handful of times. What it recognizes is unknown. V shed 1 base, J shed 6 bases, and the junction held 6 bases outside the gene matches. The germline gives CDR1 SGHVS, CDR2 FNYEAQ. CDR3 length: 15 amino acids. Amplification by 5'RACE using constant-segment primers produced TCR alpha and TCR beta cDNA libraries that carried sample barcodes and UMIs. TCRdb used MiXCR to reprocess the 5' RACE reads, holding one entry per CDR3 protein. This sample has 450,000 to 650,000 distinct CDR3 sequences, with around 17% found just once. The chain has TRBV7-6 and TRBJ1-5, with 7 bases fitting TRBD1. The sequenced sample was PBMCs or a T cell subset sorted from them (not recorded which). The TCR originated in an adult woman who had mild COVID-19 (a few samples of this study predate the infection). Cell type and time point are not known. The CDR3 region has the DNA TGTGCCAGCAGCTTAGTCACAGGGGAGCGTCAGCCCCAGCATTTT. Its translation: CASSLVTGERQPQHF.